The 25 T cell receptor beta chains in this list originate from one sample, sequenced in a study of blood T cell repertoires in COVID-19. Produced via immunoSEQ multiplex PCR; TCRdb's table is partial and in-frame only. The table records about 220,000 clones, around 88% of them present only once. Material for sequencing was peripheral blood. The source of these receptors is a woman in her thirties who had recovered from COVID-19.

This chain links TRBV19 with TRBJ2-1, with a weak D call TRBD2 (5 bases). Germline CDR1 LNHDA, CDR2 SQIVND (reference sequence). This CDR3 is built from 16 residues. Deletions cut 1 base from V and 7 bases from J, with 17 bases between. For the CDR3, the DNA is TGTGCCAGTAGTATAGTTTCGGGGAGCTACCCGAATGAGCAGTTCTTC. Translated: CASSIVSGSYPNEQFF.

The chain recombines TRBV5-6 with TRBJ2-7, with 7 bases identical to TRBD1. The junction had 19 bases not matched to a gene; V was cut back by 4 bases and J by 3 bases. Germline CDR1 reads SGHDT; CDR2 reads YYEEEE. This CDR3 is 18 amino acids long. The CDR3 loop reads CASSHPLLANRGGYEQYF. The CDR3, as DNA: TGTGCCAGCAGCCACCCCTTGCTTGCGAACAGGGGCGGCTACGAGCAGTACTTC.

The V and J genes are TRBV6-1 and TRBJ2-7; D not resolved. CDR3 length equals 12 residues. The ends were cut back, 9 bases at V and 2 bases at J, with 11 bases in the middle. Germline V lookup: CDR1 MNHNS, CDR2 SASEGT. CDR3 protein: CASRSLAYEQYF. In DNA, the CDR3 is TGTGCCAGTAGGAGTCTCGCCTACGAGCAGTACTTC.

For the CDR3, the DNA is TGTGCCAGCAGCCGACCTCCGACTAGCGGGGGGCTAGAGACCCAGTACTTC. This sequence encodes CASSRPPTSGGLETQYF. The V gene is TRBV5-6, the J gene TRBJ2-5; 13 bases line up with TRBD2. This CDR3 contains 17 residues. The ends lost 4 bases at V and 4 bases at J; junction bases unmatched: 10. The germline gives CDR1 SGHDT, CDR2 YYEEEE.

The genes are TRBV7-6 and TRBJ2-3; tentatively, D is TRBD1 (6 bases). The CDR3 contains 14 residues. Germline values: CDR1 SGHVS, CDR2 FNYEAQ. Trimming stripped 3 bases from V and 1 base from J, with 8 bases between. CDR3: CASSFRQGTDTQYF. DNA for the CDR3: TGTGCCAGCAGCTTCAGACAGGGCACAGATACGCAGTATTTT.

The V gene is TRBV7-9, the J gene TRBJ1-6; D unclear. V was cut by 1 base and J by 8 bases, with 6 bases left in between. Germline CDR1 SEHNR, CDR2 FQNEAQ (reference sequence). CDR3 length: 13 amino acids. Written as DNA, the CDR3 is TGTGCCAGCAGCTTAGGTCTAGATTCACCCCTCCACTTT. Protein product: CASSLGLDSPLHF.

V usage is TRBV7-6 and J usage is TRBJ1-2; TRBD1 is a possible D gene (6 bases). CDR1 and CDR2 from the germline V gene are SGHVS and FNYEAQ. The V end lost 6 bases, the J end lost 6 bases, and 14 bases lay between the germline ends. The CDR3 covers 13 residues. As DNA, the CDR3 is TGTGCCAGCAGTCCGAGGGGGTACCATGGCTACACCTTC. Its protein product is CASSPRGYHGYTF.

This chain links TRBV4-3 with TRBJ1-2, with 8 positions matching TRBD1. V trimming: 3 bases; J trimming: 1 base; junction bases outside the gene matches: 4. The V gene's germline CDR1 is LGHNA and CDR2 YSLEER. This CDR3 has 15 amino acids. In DNA form, the CDR3 reads TGCGCCAGCAGCCAGCGGACAGGGTATAACTATGGCTACACCTTC. Protein: CASSQRTGYNYGYTF.

The chain joins TRBV19 to TRBJ2-5; TRBD2 matches 7 bases. V shed 1 base and J 2 bases; nucleotides not matched to a gene: 10. The germline V gene encodes CDR1 LNHDA and CDR2 SQIVND (reference sequence). This CDR3 comprises 17 residues. In DNA form, the CDR3 reads TGTGCCAGTAGTATAGTCCCTGGGGGGGGGATTCAAGAGACCCAGTACTTC. It encodes CASSIVPGGGIQETQYF.

CDR3 DNA sequence: TGTGCCAGCAGTGACTCGAGTCTAGTGGGAGTCAATGAGCAGTTCTTC. This codes for CASSDSSLVGVNEQFF. The J gene is TRBJ2-1, the V gene TRBV6-4, with D tentatively TRBD2 (5 bases). Trimming pared 0 bases from V and 6 bases from J, leaving 15 bases between. The CDR3 loop spans 16 amino acids. Germline CDR1 and CDR2: MRHNA and SNTAGT.

V gene TRBV6-5 combines with J gene TRBJ1-1; maybe TRBD1 (6 bases). The V gene lost 0 bases and the J gene lost 1 base, with 6 bases spanning the gap. The CDR3 covers 14 residues. From germline, CDR1 is MNHEY and CDR2 SVGAGI. For the CDR3, the DNA is TGTGCCAGCAGTTACTCGACAGGGAACACTGAAGCTTTCTTT. Translated: CASSYSTGNTEAFF.

V is TRBV6-2 or TRBV6-3 and J is TRBJ1-5; 8 bases fit TRBD1. V shed 6 bases and J 6 bases; nucleotides not matched to a gene: 13. Germline V gives CDR1 MNHEY, CDR2 SVGEGT. The CDR3 totals 16 residues. The CDR3 sequence is CASSPQGANIGQPQHF. The CDR3 DNA follows: TGTGCCAGCAGCCCTCAGGGGGCAAATATAGGTCAGCCCCAGCATTTT.

The chain employs TRBV5-1 and TRBJ2-7; no definite D call. The CDR3 totals 12 residues. The V and J ends lost 2 bases and 4 bases respectively, with 7 bases between them. The germline CDR1 and CDR2 sequences are SGHRS and YFSETQ. This CDR3 reads CASSFSEYEQYF. The CDR3 DNA sequence: TGCGCCAGCAGCTTCAGCGAGTACGAGCAGTACTTC.

The chain uses TRBV3-1 (or the pseudogene TRBV3-2) and TRBJ1-2; D remains ambiguous. The germline V and J ends were trimmed by 8 bases and 4 bases, with 14 bases remaining between them. The CDR3 covers 13 residues. In germline, CDR1 is LGHDT, CDR2 YNNKEL (reference sequence). This CDR3 reads CASGPVGSYGYTF. CDR3 DNA sequence: TGTGCCAGCGGACCCGTGGGGAGCTATGGCTACACCTTC.

V usage is TRBV6-8 and J usage is TRBJ2-1; no clear D. Looked up from germline, CDR1 is MNHGY and CDR2 is SAAAGT. CDR3 length: 13 amino acids. Trimming cost V 0 bases and J 8 bases, with 8 bases left between them. CDR3 DNA: TGTGCCAGCAGTTACTCGAGCATCGATGAGCAGTTCTTC. Its translation is CASSYSSIDEQFF.

This sequence joins TRBV4-1 and TRBJ1-1; no firm D call. Trimming took 2 bases from V and 2 from J, leaving 12 bases between them. Germline V gene data show CDR1 as MGHRA and CDR2 as YSYEKL. The CDR3 totals 15 residues. The CDR3 loop reads CASSQLTDFNTEAFF. CDR3 coding DNA: TGCGCCAGCAGCCAATTGACCGACTTTAACACTGAAGCTTTCTTT.

This chain connects TRBV12-5 to TRBJ2-1, with D maybe TRBD1 (5 bases). The CDR3 is 11 residues long. CDR1 LGHNT and CDR2 FRNRAP come from the germline V gene. Trimming removed 1 base at V and 12 bases at J, with 7 bases between. The CDR3 coding sequence is TGTGCTAGTGGTTTGGGTCAGGGGCAGTTCTTC. Encoded protein: CASGLGQGQFF.

This chain uses TRBV10-3 with TRBJ2-5, with D perhaps TRBD1 (6 bases). Germline assignment: CDR1 ENHRY and CDR2 SYGVKD. The CDR3 contains 14 residues. Deletions cut 10 bases from V and 2 bases from J, with 17 bases between. CDR3 in amino acids: CASAGTLDQETQYF. The CDR3, as DNA: TGTGCCAGCGCCGGGACACTGGATCAAGAGACCCAGTACTTC.

The CDR3 loop reads CASSFLGAGNQPQHF. CDR3 DNA sequence: TGTGCCAGCAGTTTTCTGGGGGCTGGTAATCAGCCCCAGCATTTT. The gene calls are TRBV27 and TRBJ1-5; D is perhaps TRBD1 (6 bases). CDR1 MNHEY and CDR2 SMNVEV come from the germline V gene (reference sequence). V was shortened by 3 bases and J by 4 bases, with 13 bases between the two germline ends. CDR3 size: 15 residues.

The rearrangement joins TRBV29-1 to TRBJ1-2; D unclear. The CDR3 extends over 11 amino acids. Germline V gene data show CDR1 as SQVTM and CDR2 as ANQGSEA. V lost 4 bases and J lost 6, with 9 bases in between. The CDR3, as DNA: TGCAGCGTTGTAGATCGGGATGGCTACACCTTC. Residues: CSVVDRDGYTF.

The chain combines TRBV5-1 with TRBJ2-1, with 15 bases fitting TRBD2. This CDR3 is 19 amino acids long. Per germline, CDR1 SGHRS and CDR2 YFSETQ. Trimming cost V 4 bases and J 4 bases; bases outside gene matches: 12. CDR3 region: CASSTGLAGGHVGYNEQFF. CDR3 nucleotide sequence: TGCGCCAGCAGCACGGGACTAGCGGGGGGTCATGTAGGATACAATGAGCAGTTCTTC.

The chain links TRBV15 to TRBJ1-5; 11 nucleotides agree with TRBD1. This CDR3 comprises 16 residues. Germline CDR1 is LNHNV and CDR2 is YYDKDF (reference sequence). With V trimmed by 1 base and J by 6 bases, 5 bases remained unmatched. The CDR3 DNA follows: TGTGCCACCAGCAGAGTAGGGACAGGGGGTTTTCAGCCCCAGCATTTT. It translates to CATSRVGTGGFQPQHF.

This clone has a handful of counts. This chain uses TRBV2 with TRBJ1-5; 12 nucleotides line up with TRBD1. The CDR3 extends over 18 amino acids. In germline, CDR1 is SNHLY, CDR2 FYNNEI. V lost 7 bases and J lost 5; bases outside the gene matches: 15. This chain's CDR3 is CASKRDRGRWNGDQPQHF. CDR3 nucleotides: TGTGCCAGCAAGAGGGACAGGGGGCGCTGGAATGGGGATCAGCCCCAGCATTTT.

V usage is TRBV5-1 and J usage is TRBJ2-7; possibly TRBD1 for D (5 bases). Trimming stripped 0 bases from V and 0 bases from J, with 10 bases between. CDR1 is SGHRS and CDR2 is YFSETQ in the germline V gene. CDR3 length: 15 amino acids. The CDR3 sequence is CASSLAFGHSYEQYF. The CDR3 region has the DNA TGCGCCAGCAGCTTGGCTTTTGGACACTCCTACGAGCAGTACTTC.

This clone was detected once. V usage is TRBV5-1 and J usage is TRBJ1-2, with 11 positions matching TRBD1. CDR3 length: 15 amino acids. Germline V gene data show CDR1 as SGHRS and CDR2 as YFSETQ. J gave up 4 bases and V 4 bases, and 6 bases lay outside the gene matches. The CDR3, as DNA: TGCGCCAGCAGCCCCGGACAGGGGGCTGGCTATGGCTACACCTTC. This codes for CASSPGQGAGYGYTF.